This T cell receptor beta chain comes out of a study of human T cells and chemical hapten exposure. Via MiXCR, TCRdb re-called the RACE reads, giving one row per CDR3 protein. The table lists roughly 250,000 distinct CDR3 sequences, 7.5% to 10% of them singletons. The time point is: pre-sensitization, week 0. Treatment described: therapeutic diphenylcyclopropenone sensitization with weekly scalp DPC. The V gene's germline CDR1 is SGHTS and CDR2 YDEGEE. The CDR3 runs to 15 residues. V gave up 5 bases and J gave up 0 bases, with 12 bases separating them. The chain couples TRBV5-8 to TRBJ1-3; D gene unclear. The source material was whole blood, sampled in connection with sensitization to the hapten diphenylcyclopropenone (DPC). This TCR derives from a woman between 35 and 50 years old with alopecia areata. Some clones in this sample may be carry-over from other donors' samples. As DNA, the CDR3 is TGTGCCAGCAGTCCCGGGCTTCACTCTGGAAACACCATATATTTT. This codes for CASSPGLHSGNTIYF.